The clone carrying this TCR beta chain was observed a handful of times. TCRdb recomputed calls from the 5' RACE reads with MiXCR, one row per CDR3 protein. The sample contains 450,000 to 650,000 distinct CDR3 sequences, 9.6% of which appear only once. CDR3 length: 12 residues. Germline V gene data show CDR1 as MGHRA and CDR2 as YSYEKL. Deletions cut 0 bases from V and 5 bases from J, with 3 bases between. The entry originates in a study of identical twins. This sample also belongs to another study, concerning yellow fever vaccine responses in identical twins.

This TCR was recovered from a woman between 18 and 29 years old in good health. The sample was PBMCs. The rearrangement links TRBV4-1 to TRBJ2-3; D gene ambiguous. The CDR3 region is CASSQDKDTQYF. DNA of the CDR3: TGCGCCAGCAGCCAAGATAAAGATACGCAGTATTTT.